This T cell receptor (beta chain) was sequenced during a study of T cell repertoires in cytomegalovirus infection (dated by TCRdb to between 2019 and 2020). Study-level background: Peptide stimulations targeted recently identified HLA-C-restricted CMV epitopes, whose presentation resists viral immunomodulation, together with well-studied HLA-B-restricted epitopes. Donor HLA type was relevant to the analysis, because carriage of CMV infection together with the matching HLA type was indicated by public TCR beta signatures. What the study reported, not specific to this receptor: In the ex vivo response, HLA-C-restricted CMV-specific TCR beta clonotypes were dominant, and in two of eight donors the single most frequent clonotype came from this HLA-C-restricted group. Cumulative frequency of public TCR beta family members discriminated carriers of CMV infection plus the relevant HLA type in this cohort and an independent approximately 350-donor cohort.

This clonotype was detected a few times. Its antigen is currently not known. Base quality data are lacking; no much larger clone is found one base away. The reads were generated on an Illumina HiSeq 1500. Using fastp at Q25 and MiXCR, TCRdb reprocessed the public reads and kept productive beta chains. Each entry merges the rows of one CDR3 protein and shows their most common DNA and genes. Counted in this sample were just over 450,000 distinct CDR3 sequences; more than 40% of them appeared once. Roughly two fifths of the sample rests with the top ten. From cysteine to phenylalanine, the CDR3 is 16 amino acids long. Only the CDR3 region is kept as DNA, spanning 48 bases read in frame from base 1. The germline V and J ends show losses of 6 bases and 0 bases respectively, and no gene match explains 9 bases of the junction. The germline V gene provides CDR1 SGHTA and CDR2 FQGNSA. The sample's treatment or condition label is to be understood as: in vitro stimulation with specific CMV peptide epitopes to enrich CMV-specific T cells.

The source material was cultured PBMCs, sampled from culture after CMV antigen stimulation. The rearranged chain carries TRBV7-2 and TRBJ2-3, with TRBD2 identical over 7 junction bases. This sequence was found in a human donor in good health (CMV status not recorded). Some clones in this sample may be carry-over from other donors' samples. The sequence in DNA is TGTGCCAGCAGAGGGCGGGGGTTTCCTAGCACAGATACGCAGTATTTT. Its protein product is CASRGRGFPSTDTQYF.